Below, 9 T cell receptor beta chains from the same sample are listed, as sequenced in a study of T cell responses to AZD1222 COVID-19 vaccine. Assay: immunoSEQ multiplex PCR; the TCRdb copy retains only in-frame clones and omits some. Here the sample spans 140,000 to 150,000 clones, about 94% being singletons. The sample in question was peripheral blood, obtained on day 0 of AZD1222 vaccination. The receptor source for this set is an adult in good health.

Note on this clone: The same CDR3 can be traced to other DNA sequences in this sample. The genes are TRBV27 and TRBJ1-2; D is perhaps TRBD1 (6 bases). V was trimmed by 6 bases and J by 3 bases, leaving 14 bases between them. The CDR3 loop spans 14 amino acids. Germline CDR1 MNHEY, CDR2 SMNVEV (reference sequence). CDR3 nucleotides: TGTGCCAGCAGCTTTCTTGGACAGTACTATGGCTACACCTTC. It yields the protein CASSFLGQYYGYTF.

The V gene is TRBV5-6, the J gene TRBJ1-4, with a weak D call TRBD1 (6 bases). Germline V gene lookup returns CDR1 SGHDT and CDR2 YYEEEE. With 2 bases removed from V and 8 bases from J, the gap between germline ends came to 13 bases. The CDR3 consists of 14 residues. The CDR3 DNA follows: TGTGCCAGCAGCTTTCGGGGGGCCGGAGAAAAACTGTTTTTT. It codes for CASSFRGAGEKLFF.

The CDR3 nucleotides are TGTGCCAGCAGTTTATCGGACGAAAATGAGCAGTTCTTC. This gives the protein CASSLSDENEQFF. The rearrangement links TRBV27 to TRBJ2-1; D remains ambiguous. The germline CDR1 and CDR2 sequences are MNHEY and SMNVEV (reference sequence). The V gene lost 0 bases and the J gene lost 7 bases, with 7 bases spanning the gap. This CDR3 contains 13 residues.

This sequence joins TRBV19 and TRBJ1-1, with TRBD1 matching over 7 bases. V dropped 9 bases and J dropped 1; count of bases not matched to a gene: 5. This CDR3 has 13 amino acids. Per germline, CDR1 LNHDA and CDR2 SQIVND (reference sequence). The CDR3 nucleotides are TGTGCCAGCAGACAGGGAAAGAACACTGAAGCTTTCTTT. Translating it yields CASRQGKNTEAFF.

The chain uses TRBV28 and TRBJ1-2, with D possibly matching TRBD1 (6 bases). Germline assignment: CDR1 MDHEN and CDR2 SYDVKM. The V end was cut by 3 bases, the J end by 7 bases, with 15 bases between. The CDR3 sequence is 14 residues long. CDR3 sequence reads: CASSLVSGRGGYTF. DNA for the CDR3: TGTGCCAGCAGTTTGGTATCTGGCAGGGGTGGCTACACCTTC.

V gene TRBV28 combines with J gene TRBJ1-5, with D perhaps TRBD1 (6 bases). V dropped 5 bases and J dropped 0 bases, with 17 bases sitting between them. This CDR3 spans 17 amino acids. Germline V gives CDR1 MDHEN, CDR2 SYDVKM. Written as DNA, the CDR3 is TGTGCCAGCAGTAAACAATTCCGGACAGATAGCAATCAGCCCCAGCATTTT. This sequence encodes CASSKQFRTDSNQPQHF.

CDR3 in amino acids: CASSIAPGTGDGGEQFF. CDR3 sequence (DNA): TGTGCCAGTAGTATAGCCCCTGGGACAGGGGATGGTGGTGAGCAGTTCTTC. V usage is TRBV19 and J usage is TRBJ2-1; 10 bases agree with TRBD1. V was pared by 1 base and J by 9 bases, with 12 bases of the junction left unmatched. This CDR3 spans 17 amino acids. Germline V gives CDR1 LNHDA, CDR2 SQIVND (reference sequence).

The V gene is TRBV27, the J gene TRBJ2-2; possibly TRBD2 for D (6 bases). The germline gives CDR1 MNHEY, CDR2 SMNVEV (reference sequence). CDR3 length: 17 residues. With 3 bases removed from V and 3 bases from J, the gap between germline ends came to 17 bases. The CDR3 region is CASSFGGIYADTGELFF. The CDR3 DNA is TGTGCCAGCAGTTTTGGAGGGATTTACGCGGACACCGGGGAGCTGTTTTTT.

This chain links TRBV19 with TRBJ2-6; no firm D call. The CDR3 runs to 14 residues. Germline V gene sequence: CDR1 LNHDA, CDR2 SQIVND (reference sequence). V was cut by 1 base and J by 6 bases, with 7 bases left in between. In nucleotides, the CDR3 is TGTGCCAGTAGTATAGGTGGTTCGGCCAACGTCCTGACTTTC. Protein: CASSIGGSANVLTF.